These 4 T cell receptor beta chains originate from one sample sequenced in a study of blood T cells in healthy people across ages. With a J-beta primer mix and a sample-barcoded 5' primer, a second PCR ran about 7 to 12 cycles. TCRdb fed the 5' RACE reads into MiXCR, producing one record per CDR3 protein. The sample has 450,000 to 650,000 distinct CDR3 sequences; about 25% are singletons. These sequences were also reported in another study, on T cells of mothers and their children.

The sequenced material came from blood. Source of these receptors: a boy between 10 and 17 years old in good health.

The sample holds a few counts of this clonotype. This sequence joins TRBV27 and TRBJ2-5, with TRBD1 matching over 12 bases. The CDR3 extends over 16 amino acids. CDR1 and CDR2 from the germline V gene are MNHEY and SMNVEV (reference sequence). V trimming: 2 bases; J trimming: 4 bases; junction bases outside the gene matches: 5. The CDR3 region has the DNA TGTGCCAGCAGTTTACTGGGACAGGGGGCAGGAGAGACCCAGTACTTC. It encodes CASSLLGQGAGETQYF.

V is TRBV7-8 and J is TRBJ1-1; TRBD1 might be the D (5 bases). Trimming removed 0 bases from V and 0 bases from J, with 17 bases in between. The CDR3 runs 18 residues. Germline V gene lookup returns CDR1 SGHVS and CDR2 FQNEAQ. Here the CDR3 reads CASSLAMGTLPLNTEAFF. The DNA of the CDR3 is TGTGCCAGCAGCTTAGCGATGGGGACTCTCCCACTGAACACTGAAGCTTTCTTT.

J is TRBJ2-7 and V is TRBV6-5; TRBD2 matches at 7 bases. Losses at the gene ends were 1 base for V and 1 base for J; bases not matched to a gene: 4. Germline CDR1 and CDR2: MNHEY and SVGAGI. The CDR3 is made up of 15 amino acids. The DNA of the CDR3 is TGTGCCAGCAGTTACTATTGGACTAGGTCCTACGAGCAGTACTTC. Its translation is CASSYYWTRSYEQYF.

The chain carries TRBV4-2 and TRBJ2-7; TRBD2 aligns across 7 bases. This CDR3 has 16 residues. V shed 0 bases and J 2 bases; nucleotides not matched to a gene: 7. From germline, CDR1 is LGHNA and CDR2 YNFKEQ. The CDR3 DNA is TGTGCCAGCAGCCAAGATTTGAGGCGGGAGACCTACGAGCAGTACTTC. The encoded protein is CASSQDLRRETYEQYF.